The T cell receptor (beta chain) under discussion was sequenced for a study of T cell clonotyping in hematopoietic cell transplantation. Across the whole study: Recipient samples before transplant were obtained post-cytoreduction.

With regard to this clone: Its antigen is undetermined.

Germline lookup yields CDR1 LGHNA and CDR2 YSLEER. V dropped 1 base and J dropped 4 bases, with 10 bases sitting between them. The CDR3 contains 14 residues. The time point is: recipient sample about 28 days before transplant, after cytoreduction. Blood collection times were about day -28 and days 30, 100, 180 posttransplant. Some clones are missing from TCRdb's copy, which holds only in-frame ones; the method was immunoSEQ multiplex PCR. The profile shows about 41,000 clones, 85% of them singletons. Broader study findings: Graft donor and pretransplant recipient Inverse Simpson Index values predicted broader posttransplant TCR diversity. Few recipient clonotypes overlapped donors; over 95% were de novo at given depth.

Sequenced here: peripheral blood mononuclear cells, sampled before stem cell transplant. This chain connects TRBV4-3 to TRBJ1-2; D is ambiguous. The clonotype was recovered from a man in his 60s with acute myeloid leukemia. Some clones in this sample may be carry-over from other donors' samples. CDR3 protein: CASSQGSVGYGYTF. CDR3 nucleotide sequence: TGCGCCAGCAGCCAAGGATCGGTAGGCTATGGCTACACCTTC.